These T cell receptor beta chains were read from a single sample in a study of cytomegalovirus exposure and HLA in healthy donors. Method: immunoSEQ multiplex PCR; TCRdb's copy keeps in-frame clones and lacks some. The data show more than 80,000 clones, with 75% seen just once and over 2% held by the top ten. Specimen: PBMCs. These receptors were taken from a man aged 35-49 years in good health and CMV-seronegative. The CDR3 runs from the conserved cysteine through the conserved F or W. The D gene is left open where the match is weak. Clone sizes are given selectively: once, few, many, or a class where the clone is expanded.

V,size,D,J,CDR3,DNA
TRBV6-1,-,-,TRBJ1-5,CASSEQTAYQPQHF,TGTGCCAGCAGTGAACAAACAGCCTATCAGCCCCAGCATTTT
TRBV18,-,-,TRBJ2-6,CASSPREQATAGGANVLTF,TGTGCCAGCTCACCACGCGAACAGGCAACGGCTGGGGGGGCCAACGTCCTGACTTTC
TRBV5-1,-,TRBD1,TRBJ2-5,CASSEGQGRQETQYF,TGCGCCAGCAGCGAGGGACAGGGGAGACAAGAGACCCAGTACTTC
TRBV21-1,-,-,TRBJ2-2,CASSKEGRAGGELFF,TGTGCCAGCAGCAAAGAGGGGAGGGCGGGCGGGGAGCTGTTTTTT
TRBV7-9,-,-,TRBJ1-3,CASSIDGDSGNTIYF,TGTGCCAGCAGCATAGACGGAGACTCTGGAAACACCATATATTTT
TRBV7-8,-,TRBD1,TRBJ2-7,CASSLIGTEYEQYF,TGTGCCAGCAGCTTGATAGGGACAGAATACGAGCAGTACTTC
TRBV7-9,-,-,TRBJ2-7,CASSHSETGSYEQYF,TGTGCCAGCAGCCATTCTGAGACAGGTTCCTACGAGCAGTACTTC
TRBV11-2,-,-,TRBJ1-2,CASSPIQYGYTF,TGTGCCAGCAGCCCGATTCAGTATGGCTACACCTTC
TRBV19,-,TRBD1,TRBJ2-4,CASSRSRDRAVPKNIQYF,TGTGCCAGTAGTCGAAGCCGGGACAGGGCAGTCCCCAAAAACATTCAGTACTTC
TRBV5-6,-,-,TRBJ1-2,CASSLPNRDYGYTF,TGTGCCAGCAGCCTACCAAATCGAGACTATGGCTACACCTTC
TRBV7-8,-,-,TRBJ2-7,CASSLASLEQYF,TGTGCCAGCAGCTTAGCTAGTCTCGAGCAGTACTTC
TRBV25-1,-,-,TRBJ1-6,CASSDIREPLHF,TGTGCCAGCAGTGATATTCGAGAACCCCTCCACTTT
TRBV6-1,-,TRBD1,TRBJ1-2,CASSDQQGANYGYTF,TGTGCCAGCAGTGACCAGCAGGGGGCTAACTATGGCTACACCTTC
TRBV5-1,-,-,TRBJ2-5,CASSFRASEGETQYF,TGCGCCAGCAGCTTCAGGGCTAGCGAGGGAGAGACCCAGTACTTC
TRBV5-6,few,-,TRBJ1-2,CASSLIGVGGYTF,TGTGCCAGCAGCTTGATAGGGGTAGGTGGCTACACCTTC
TRBV29-1,-,TRBD2,TRBJ2-3,CSVGASGGYTQYF,TGCAGCGTTGGGGCTAGCGGGGGATATACGCAGTATTTT
TRBV19,-,TRBD1,TRBJ1-1,CASSIGRDRVTEAFF,TGTGCCAGTAGTATAGGGCGGGACAGGGTTACTGAAGCTTTCTTT
TRBV5-1,once,-,TRBJ2-7,CASSLEIWGGSEQYF,TGCGCCAGCAGCTTGGAAATCTGGGGTGGGAGTGAGCAGTACTTC
TRBV5-1,once,TRBD2,TRBJ2-1,CASSWGLAGAYNEQFF,TGCGCCAGCAGCTGGGGACTAGCGGGGGCGTACAATGAGCAGTTCTTC
TRBV18,few,-,TRBJ2-7,CASSPTTAASYEQYF,TGTGCCAGCTCACCGACCACAGCAGCCTCCTACGAGCAGTACTTC
TRBV6-1,-,TRBD1,TRBJ2-7,CASSEGTGGIYEQYF,TGTGCCAGCAGTGAAGGGACAGGGGGCATATACGAGCAGTACTTC
TRBV5-6,-,-,TRBJ2-3,CASSTWGPDTQYF,TGTGCCAGCTCTACCTGGGGGCCAGATACGCAGTATTTT
TRBV5-1,-,TRBD1,TRBJ1-6,CASSPDLTGYNSPLHF,TGCGCCAGCAGCCCCGACCTGACAGGGTATAATTCACCCCTCCACTTT
TRBV19,-,TRBD1,TRBJ1-2,CASSIGQGAANYGYTF,TGTGCCAGTAGTATAGGCCAGGGGGCTGCTAACTATGGCTACACCTTC
TRBV9,-,TRBD2,TRBJ2-5,CASSVGASGGGGETQYF,TGTGCCAGCAGCGTAGGGGCTAGCGGGGGGGGAGGCGAGACCCAGTACTTC
TRBV5-1,-,TRBD1,TRBJ2-2,CASARDRGENTGELFF,TGCGCCAGCGCCCGGGACAGGGGCGAGAACACCGGGGAGCTGTTTTTT
TRBV5-1,-,-,TRBJ1-2,CASSLEMEYGYTF,TGCGCCAGCAGCTTGGAAATGGAGTATGGCTACACCTTC